The rows below give T cell receptor beta chains drawn from one sample of a study of blood T cell repertoires in COVID-19. TCRdb's copy holds only in-frame clones and misses some; the assay was immunoSEQ multiplex PCR. The table records approximately 170,000 clones, about 83% of them present only once. The sample taken for sequencing was peripheral blood. The receptors shown here come from a man in his 70s who had recovered from COVID-19. Both conserved end residues are part of each CDR3. A D gene is named only where the DNA matches it firmly. Not every row has a clone size; where given, it reads once, few, many or a size class.

clone size	V gene	D gene	J gene	CDR3 DNA	CDR3 protein
NA	TRBV7-6	TRBD2	TRBJ2-1	TGTGCCAGCAGCTCACCTAGCGGGAGTAGGTACAATGAGCAGTTCTTC	CASSSPSGSRYNEQFF
NA	TRBV2	NA	TRBJ1-5	TGTGCCAGCAGTGAAGTTAATAGCAATCAGCCCCAGCATTTT	CASSEVNSNQPQHF
NA	TRBV7-6	TRBD1	TRBJ2-7	TGTGCCAGCAGCTTAGCCTCTGGACAGGACCAACACTACGAGCAGTACTTC	CASSLASGQDQHYEQYF
once	TRBV7-2	NA	TRBJ1-4	TGTGCCAGCAGCCAACCGCCAGGGCTGGGTGAAAAACTGTTTTTT	CASSQPPGLGEKLFF
NA	TRBV20-1	TRBD1	TRBJ1-2	TGCAGTGCTAGTAATCTTGGACAGGGGGCTGTAGGCTACACCTTC	CSASNLGQGAVGYTF
NA	TRBV5-1	TRBD1	TRBJ1-4	TGCGCCAGCAGCGTCCTAGGGCAGGGGGGTGAAAAACTGTTTTTT	CASSVLGQGGEKLFF
NA	TRBV10-2	TRBD2	TRBJ2-1	TGCGCCAGCTTGCCAGCAGCGGGATACAATGAGCAGTTCTTC	CASLPAAGYNEQFF
NA	TRBV2	NA	TRBJ2-2	TGTGCCAGCAGGGCCCACTCCGGGACTGCGAACACCGGGGAGCTGTTTTTT	CASRAHSGTANTGELFF
NA	TRBV4-1	TRBD2	TRBJ2-1	TGCGCCAGCAGCTCGGGACTAGCGGACGCAACGTCCTACAATGAGCAGTTCTTC	CASSSGLADATSYNEQFF
NA	TRBV2	TRBD2	TRBJ2-3	TGTGCCAGCGGCCCGACTAGCGGTTTCACAGATACGCAGTATTTT	CASGPTSGFTDTQYF
few	TRBV18	NA	TRBJ1-6	TGTGCCAGCCAACCGGGACTTAATTCACCCCTCCACTTT	CASQPGLNSPLHF
NA	TRBV7-8	TRBD1	TRBJ2-3	TGTGCCAGCGGGACAGGGGGCGCAGATACGCAGTATTTT	CASGTGGADTQYF
NA	TRBV13	NA	TRBJ2-4	TGTGCCAGCAGCTCCCAGACAGGAACCGGATCCACCGTTCAGTACTTC	CASSSQTGTGSTVQYF
NA	TRBV5-1	NA	TRBJ1-2	TGCGCCAGCAGCTTGGACACCGTCAACTATGGCTACACCTTC	CASSLDTVNYGYTF
few	TRBV2	NA	TRBJ2-5	TGTGCCAGCAGGGCGGACACCTGGCCGGAGACCCAGTACTTC	CASRADTWPETQYF
NA	TRBV29-1	TRBD1	TRBJ2-5	TGCAGCGTTGGACAGGGCAGGGAGACCCAGTACTTC	CSVGQGRETQYF
NA	TRBV14	TRBD2	TRBJ2-2	TGTGCCAGCAGCCTAAACCGGGGGGCGAACACCGGGGAGCTGTTTTTT	CASSLNRGANTGELFF
NA	TRBV6-5	NA	TRBJ2-7	TGTGCCAGCAGTTACTCGAGTCAGGGTTACACCTACGAGCAGTACTTC	CASSYSSQGYTYEQYF
NA	TRBV29-1	TRBD2	TRBJ2-1	TGCAGCGTTGCGGGAGGGCCCGGCAGGGGTAACAATGAGCAGTTCTTC	CSVAGGPGRGNNEQFF
few	TRBV9	NA	TRBJ1-2	TGTGCCAGCAGCGCGAGCACTAACTATGGCTACACCTTC	CASSASTNYGYTF
once	TRBV19	NA	TRBJ2-6	TGTGCCAGTAGTCAGGCCCTCTCTGGGGCCAACGTCCTGACTTTC	CASSQALSGANVLTF
NA	TRBV11-2	TRBD2	TRBJ2-3	TGTGCCAGCAGCCCTCGGAGCAGCGGGGTGGCCGCAGATACGCAGTATTTT	CASSPRSSGVAADTQYF
NA	TRBV6-5	NA	TRBJ2-3	TGTGCCAGCAGTCCGACTAGATCTGATACGCAGTATTTT	CASSPTRSDTQYF
NA	TRBV5-6	TRBD2	TRBJ2-7	TGTGCCAGCAGCTTGGGCCGAGGAGCGGGAGTCTCCAACGAGCAGTACTTC	CASSLGRGAGVSNEQYF
few	TRBV4-1	TRBD1	TRBJ2-3	TGCGCCAGCAGCCAAGATTCGACAGGGGGCACAGATACGCAGTATTTT	CASSQDSTGGTDTQYF
NA	TRBV30	NA	TRBJ2-7	TGTGCCTCCCACCCGACAGGCGGATACGAGCAGTACTTC	CASHPTGGYEQYF
NA	TRBV4-2	NA	TRBJ2-7	TGTGCCAGCAGCCAAGATCACCCTAGCACCTACGAGCAGTACTTC	CASSQDHPSTYEQYF
NA	TRBV14	NA	TRBJ2-7	TGTGCCAGCAGCCAAGATGAAGCTCTCCCTTACGAGCAGTACTTC	CASSQDEALPYEQYF
NA	TRBV3-1/TRBV3-2	TRBD2	TRBJ2-1	TGTGCCAGCAGCCCAGAGAGACTAGCGGTTAGGGGGAATGAGCAGTTCTTC	CASSPERLAVRGNEQFF
NA	TRBV4-1	TRBD2	TRBJ2-3	TGCGCCAGCAGCCTTTTGGGCGGGAGGGCCGCAGATACGCAGTATTTT	CASSLLGGRAADTQYF
NA	TRBV7-3	TRBD2	TRBJ2-1	TGTGCCAGCGCCCCTACGGGGGGGTCCTACAATGAGCAGTTCTTC	CASAPTGGSYNEQFF
NA	TRBV19	NA	TRBJ2-3	TGTGCCAGTACTCACCGACATGCGGGTACTAGCACAGATACGCAGTATTTT	CASTHRHAGTSTDTQYF
NA	TRBV2	NA	TRBJ1-1	TGTGCCAGCAGCTCCTCGGGAGTGCCCGACACTGAAGCTTTCTTT	CASSSSGVPDTEAFF
NA	TRBV14	TRBD1	TRBJ1-2	TGTGCCAGCAGCCACGGACAGGGGGCGGGTGGCTACACCTTC	CASSHGQGAGGYTF
NA	TRBV7-3	TRBD1	TRBJ2-1	TGTGCCAGCAGCTTAACGGCCGCAGGGGGCTACAATGAGCAGTTCTTC	CASSLTAAGGYNEQFF
NA	TRBV6-2/TRBV6-3	TRBD1	TRBJ1-1	TGTGCCAGCAGTTACTCGACAGGGGCTCAAGCTTTCTTT	CASSYSTGAQAFF
NA	TRBV28	NA	TRBJ2-7	TGTGCCAGCAGTCTTCGGTCATACGAGCAGTACTTC	CASSLRSYEQYF
NA	TRBV5-6	TRBD2	TRBJ2-3	TGTGCCAGCAGCCCGTCCAGACTAGCGGACTCCACAGATACGCAGTATTTT	CASSPSRLADSTDTQYF
NA	TRBV4-3	TRBD2	TRBJ2-1	TGCGCCAGCAGCCCTAGCGGGGCCTCCTACAATGAGCAGTTCTTC	CASSPSGASYNEQFF